These T cell receptor beta chains were read from a single sample in a study of beta chain features in type 1 diabetes. Method: immunoSEQ multiplex PCR; TCRdb's copy keeps in-frame clones and lacks some. The sample holds under 300,000 clones; about 30% are singletons and the top ten take 4%. The sample taken for sequencing was central memory CD4+ T cells from blood. All receptors come from a man aged 25-45 years in good health. Each CDR3 is given with its conserved first and last residue. A D gene is named only where the DNA matches it firmly. A row's size may be missing; if present it is once, few, many or a size class.

few	14	TRBV9	.	TRBJ1-1	CASSPAGFDTEAFF	TGTGCCAGCAGCCCGGCAGGGTTTGACACTGAAGCTTTCTTT
few	15	TRBV30	TRBD1	TRBJ1-3	CAWGVKGASGNTIYF	TGTGCCTGGGGTGTGAAGGGGGCGTCTGGAAACACCATATATTTT
.	12	TRBV14	.	TRBJ1-3	CASSQAGNTIYF	TGTGCCAGCAGCCAAGCTGGAAACACCATATATTTT
.	14	TRBV7-9	TRBD1	TRBJ2-7	CASSSGTGAYEQYF	TGTGCCAGCAGCTCCGGGACAGGGGCATACGAGCAGTACTTC
few	15	TRBV7-2	.	TRBJ1-1	CASSLLGVVNTEAFF	TGTGCCAGCAGCTTATTGGGGGTAGTGAACACTGAAGCTTTCTTT
few	11	TRBV28	.	TRBJ2-1	CASSSYYEQFF	TGTGCCAGCAGTTCTTACTATGAGCAGTTCTTC
.	14	TRBV29-1	.	TRBJ2-5	CSVGDPRGGETQYF	TGCAGCGTAGGTGACCCACGAGGGGGGGAGACCCAGTACTTC
.	13	TRBV10-3	.	TRBJ1-2	CAINRDTNYGYTF	TGTGCCATCAACAGGGACACCAACTATGGCTACACCTTC
few	15	TRBV11-2	.	TRBJ2-7	CASSRGGRGRDEQYF	TGTGCCAGCAGCCGAGGAGGTAGGGGACGGGACGAGCAGTACTTC
.	12	TRBV6-6	.	TRBJ1-1	CASSYGTQGAFF	TGTGCCAGCAGTTACGGTACACAAGGAGCTTTCTTT
.	15	TRBV29-1	TRBD2	TRBJ2-3	CSVEETSGGTDTQYF	TGCAGCGTTGAAGAAACTAGCGGGGGCACAGATACGCAGTATTTT
.	17	TRBV19	TRBD2	TRBJ2-6	CASSLGPGGSGANVLTF	TGTGCCAGTAGTTTGGGTCCGGGAGGGTCTGGGGCCAACGTCCTGACTTTC
.	15	TRBV13	.	TRBJ2-3	CASSLRGKGTDTQYF	TGTGCCAGCAGCTTACGAGGGAAGGGTACAGATACGCAGTATTTT
.	15	TRBV18	.	TRBJ2-2	CASSPAPAKGGELFF	TGTGCCAGCTCACCGGCCCCCGCAAAGGGCGGGGAGCTGTTTTTT
.	15	TRBV11-2	TRBD2	TRBJ2-3	CASSSLAGGTDTQYF	TGTGCCAGCAGCTCATTAGCGGGGGGAACGGATACGCAGTATTTT
.	15	TRBV6-5	TRBD1	TRBJ1-2	CASSSGRGQDYGYTF	TGTGCCAGCAGTTCCGGCAGGGGGCAGGACTATGGCTACACCTTC
.	12	TRBV30	.	TRBJ2-2	CAWSVNTGELFF	TGTGCCTGGAGCGTGAACACCGGGGAGCTGTTTTTT
few	15	TRBV19	.	TRBJ2-1	CASSIAGYLNNEQFF	TGTGCCAGTAGTATCGCGGGGTACTTAAACAATGAGCAGTTCTTC
few	16	TRBV2	.	TRBJ2-1	CASSPDYSISYNEQFF	TGTGCCAGCAGTCCGGACTACAGTATCTCCTACAATGAGCAGTTCTTC
few	15	TRBV5-1	TRBD1	TRBJ2-1	CASSLGQGTYNEQFF	TGCGCCAGCAGCTTGGGACAGGGAACCTACAATGAGCAGTTCTTC
few	13	TRBV5-4	TRBD2	TRBJ2-5	CASSRDYQGTQYF	TGTGCCAGCAGCCGGGACTACCAAGGGACCCAGTACTTC
.	14	TRBV28	.	TRBJ2-1	CASSVRAGNNEQFF	TGTGCCAGCAGTGTGCGGGCTGGTAACAATGAGCAGTTCTTC
.	14	TRBV5-5	.	TRBJ2-5	CASSLAGAQETQYF	TGTGCCAGCAGCTTGGCTGGGGCACAAGAGACCCAGTACTTC
.	17	TRBV7-9	TRBD2	TRBJ2-3	CASSKGLAGPSTDTQYF	TGTGCCAGCAGCAAAGGACTAGCGGGTCCTAGCACAGATACGCAGTATTTT
.	15	TRBV6-5	.	TRBJ1-2	CAKLGWPGFSYGYTF	TGTGCCAAATTGGGTTGGCCGGGGTTTAGCTATGGCTACACCTTC
few	15	TRBV19	.	TRBJ2-1	CASSPGGVPGNEQFF	TGTGCCAGTAGTCCCGGGGGAGTCCCAGGGAATGAGCAGTTCTTC
few	13	TRBV7-2	TRBD1	TRBJ1-1	CASRATGGTEAFF	TGTGCCAGCAGAGCCACAGGGGGCACTGAAGCTTTCTTT
few	17	TRBV7-9	TRBD2	TRBJ2-1	CASRSPGTSGRIREQFF	TGTGCCAGCAGATCACCCGGGACTAGCGGGAGGATCCGAGAGCAGTTCTTC
.	16	TRBV19	TRBD1	TRBJ2-5	CASSMLPGGLQETQYF	TGTGCCAGTAGTATGCTGCCAGGGGGCTTGCAAGAGACCCAGTACTTC
.	14	TRBV10-1	.	TRBJ2-7	CAMPSRLCSYEQYF	TGCGCTATGCCGAGCCGACTGTGCTCCTACGAGCAGTACTTC
.	15	TRBV18	.	TRBJ2-7	CASSPWRSDVAEQYF	TGTGCCAGCTCACCTTGGCGGTCAGACGTGGCCGAGCAGTACTTC
.	15	TRBV4-2	.	TRBJ2-5	CASSQDPSPAETQYF	TGTGCCAGCAGCCAAGACCCGAGTCCCGCAGAGACCCAGTACTTC
few	11	TRBV6-5	.	TRBJ2-3	CASTVADTQYF	TGTGCCAGCACCGTTGCAGATACGCAGTATTTT
few	17	TRBV10-3	TRBD2	TRBJ2-5	CAISESNNGRRQETQYF	TGTGCCATCAGTGAGTCGAATAACGGGAGGCGTCAAGAGACCCAGTACTTC
.	15	TRBV27	TRBD1	TRBJ2-7	CASGLIRDRGYEQYF	TGTGCCAGCGGACTAATCCGGGACAGGGGATACGAGCAGTACTTC
.	14	TRBV23-1	.	TRBJ2-4	CASSQRKTKNIQYF	TGCGCCAGCAGTCAACGGAAGACCAAAAACATTCAGTACTTC
few	16	TRBV9	.	TRBJ2-4	CASSVDSGRGLNIQYF	TGTGCCAGCAGCGTAGACAGTGGGAGAGGGTTAAACATTCAGTACTTC
.	13	TRBV6-5	TRBD2	TRBJ2-1	CASSYVAGVEQFF	TGTGCCAGCAGTTACGTCGCGGGGGTTGAGCAGTTCTTC
.	14	TRBV6-5	TRBD1	TRBJ2-4	CASTGGSSKNIQYF	TGTGCCAGCACAGGGGGCAGTAGCAAAAACATTCAGTACTTC
few	16	TRBV25-1	TRBD1	TRBJ2-7	CASSESGTGVPYEQYF	TGTGCCAGCAGTGAATCAGGGACAGGGGTCCCCTACGAGCAGTACTTC
.	13	TRBV5-4	.	TRBJ2-1	CASSFRRQDEQFF	TGTGCCAGCAGCTTCAGGAGACAGGATGAGCAGTTCTTC
.	14	TRBV27	TRBD2	TRBJ2-1	CASRGGSSYNEQFF	TGTGCCAGCAGGGGGGGGAGCTCCTACAATGAGCAGTTCTTC
.	13	TRBV29-1	.	TRBJ2-1	CSGIGGSYNEQFF	TGCAGCGGAATAGGAGGCTCCTACAATGAGCAGTTCTTC
.	13	TRBV7-2	.	TRBJ2-5	CASSSGRRETQYF	TGTGCCAGCAGCTCCGGGAGAAGGGAGACCCAGTACTTC
.	15	TRBV6-1	.	TRBJ2-5	CASSEGRVGGKTQYF	TGTGCCAGCAGTGAAGGGAGGGTTGGGGGAAAGACCCAGTACTTC
.	11	TRBV30	TRBD1	TRBJ2-1	CAWSTGGEQFF	TGTGCCTGGAGCACAGGGGGGGAGCAGTTCTTC
.	14	TRBV18	TRBD1	TRBJ1-1	CASSRENGQGKAFF	TGTGCCAGCTCACGGGAGAACGGACAGGGGAAAGCTTTCTTT
.	15	TRBV7-2	.	TRBJ2-7	CASSPSGTQPYEQYF	TGTGCCAGCAGCCCCTCCGGGACTCAGCCCTACGAGCAGTACTTC
.	16	TRBV9	TRBD1	TRBJ2-1	CASSVARLGQVGEQFF	TGTGCCAGCAGCGTAGCTAGATTAGGACAGGTCGGGGAGCAGTTCTTC
few	15	TRBV6-5	TRBD1	TRBJ2-6	CASIGTGAGANVLTF	TGTGCCAGCATAGGGACAGGGGCTGGGGCCAACGTCCTGACTTTC
.	14	TRBV25-1	.	TRBJ1-1	CASSEYGQNTEAFF	TGTGCCAGCAGTGAATATGGGCAGAACACTGAAGCTTTCTTT
.	15	TRBV7-2	TRBD2	TRBJ2-7	CASSPGTSRTYEQYF	TGTGCCAGCAGCCCGGGGACTAGCAGAACCTACGAGCAGTACTTC
.	16	TRBV7-8	TRBD1	TRBJ2-3	CASVHSGTGPADTQYF	TGTGCCAGCGTACATTCGGGGACAGGGCCGGCAGATACGCAGTATTTT
.	17	TRBV13	.	TRBJ2-4	CASSLGGRNIAKNIQYF	TGTGCCAGCAGCTTAGGTGGCAGAAATATAGCCAAAAACATTCAGTACTTC
.	16	TRBV9	TRBD2	TRBJ2-1	CASSVAGSGVYNEQFF	TGTGCCAGCAGCGTAGCGGGTAGCGGGGTATACAATGAGCAGTTCTTC